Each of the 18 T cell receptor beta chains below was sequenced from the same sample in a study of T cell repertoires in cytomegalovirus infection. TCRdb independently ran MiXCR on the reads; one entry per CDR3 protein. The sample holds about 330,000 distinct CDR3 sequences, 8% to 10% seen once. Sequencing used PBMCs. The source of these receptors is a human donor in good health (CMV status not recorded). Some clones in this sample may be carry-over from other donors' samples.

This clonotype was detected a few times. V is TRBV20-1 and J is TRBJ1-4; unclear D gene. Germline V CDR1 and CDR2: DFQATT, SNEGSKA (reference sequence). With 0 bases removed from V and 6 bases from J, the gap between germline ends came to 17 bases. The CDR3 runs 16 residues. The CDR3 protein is CSARDSWDPGHEKLFF. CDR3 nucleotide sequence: TGCAGTGCTAGAGATTCATGGGATCCCGGGCATGAAAAACTGTTTTTT.

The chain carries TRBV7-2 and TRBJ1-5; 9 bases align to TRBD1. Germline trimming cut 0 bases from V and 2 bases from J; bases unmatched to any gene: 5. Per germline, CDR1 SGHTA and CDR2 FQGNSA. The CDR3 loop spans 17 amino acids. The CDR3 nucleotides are TGTGCCAGCAGCTTAGCTACAGGGGGCTTAGGCAATCAGCCCCAGCATTTT. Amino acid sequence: CASSLATGGLGNQPQHF. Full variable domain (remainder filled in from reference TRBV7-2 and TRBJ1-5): GAGVSQSPSNKVTEKGKDVELRCDPISGHTALYWYRQSLGQGLEFLIYFQGNSAPDKSGLPSDRFSAERTGGSVSTLTIQRTQQEDSAVYLCASSLATGGLGNQPQHFGDGTRLSIL.

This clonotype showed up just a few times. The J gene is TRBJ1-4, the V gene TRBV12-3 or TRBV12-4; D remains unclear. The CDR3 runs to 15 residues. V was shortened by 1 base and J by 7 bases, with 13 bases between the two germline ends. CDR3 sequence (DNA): TGTGCCAGCAGTTTAGTGACGCGACGACGTGAAAAACTGTTTTTT. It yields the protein CASSLVTRRREKLFF.

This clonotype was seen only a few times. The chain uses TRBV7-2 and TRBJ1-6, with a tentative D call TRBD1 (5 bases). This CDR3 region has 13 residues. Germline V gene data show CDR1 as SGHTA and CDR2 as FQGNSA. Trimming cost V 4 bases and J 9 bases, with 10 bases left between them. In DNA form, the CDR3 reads TGTGCCAGCAGCTCGGCCGGGGGTTCACCCCTCCACTTT. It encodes CASSSAGGSPLHF.

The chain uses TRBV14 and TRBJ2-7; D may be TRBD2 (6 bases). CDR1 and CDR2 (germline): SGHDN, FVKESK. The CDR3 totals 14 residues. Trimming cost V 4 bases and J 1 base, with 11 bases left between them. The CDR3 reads CASSRGSGSYEQYF. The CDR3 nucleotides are TGTGCCAGCAGCCGAGGTAGCGGATCCTACGAGCAGTACTTC.

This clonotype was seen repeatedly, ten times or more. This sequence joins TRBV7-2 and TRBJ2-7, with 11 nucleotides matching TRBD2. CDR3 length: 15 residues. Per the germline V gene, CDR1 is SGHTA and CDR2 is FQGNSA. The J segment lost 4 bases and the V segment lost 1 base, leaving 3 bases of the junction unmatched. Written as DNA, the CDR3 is TGTGCCAGCAGCTTAGGTAGCGGGAGGGCTTACGAGCAGTACTTC. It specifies CASSLGSGRAYEQYF. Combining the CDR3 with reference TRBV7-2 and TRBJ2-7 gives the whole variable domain GAGVSQSPSNKVTEKGKDVELRCDPISGHTALYWYRQSLGQGLEFLIYFQGNSAPDKSGLPSDRFSAERTGGSVSTLTIQRTQQEDSAVYLCASSLGSGRAYEQYFGPGTRLTVT.

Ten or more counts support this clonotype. CDR3 DNA: TGTGCCAGCAGTTACTTCGGGACAGGGGGCGCAGATACGCAGTATTTT. Encoded protein: CASSYFGTGGADTQYF. V and J are TRBV6-2 or TRBV6-3 and TRBJ2-3; 12 nucleotides align to TRBD1. Losses at the gene ends were 1 base for V and 4 bases for J; bases not matched to a gene: 3. This CDR3 spans 16 amino acids. Germline CDR1 reads MNHEY; CDR2 reads SVGEGT.

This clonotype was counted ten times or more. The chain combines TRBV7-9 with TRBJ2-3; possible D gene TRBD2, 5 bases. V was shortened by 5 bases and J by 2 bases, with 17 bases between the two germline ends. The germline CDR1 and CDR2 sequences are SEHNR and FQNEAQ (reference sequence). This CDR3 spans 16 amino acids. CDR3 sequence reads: CASSNERRKFTDTQYF. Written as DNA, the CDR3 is TGTGCCAGCAGCAATGAGCGGAGAAAGTTCACAGATACGCAGTATTTT.

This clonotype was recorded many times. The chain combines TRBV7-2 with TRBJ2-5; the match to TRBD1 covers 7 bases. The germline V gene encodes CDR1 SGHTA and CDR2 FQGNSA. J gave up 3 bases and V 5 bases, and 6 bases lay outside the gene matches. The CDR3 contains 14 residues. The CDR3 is CASSRTDREETQYF. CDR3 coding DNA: TGTGCCAGCAGCCGAACCGACAGGGAAGAGACCCAGTACTTC.

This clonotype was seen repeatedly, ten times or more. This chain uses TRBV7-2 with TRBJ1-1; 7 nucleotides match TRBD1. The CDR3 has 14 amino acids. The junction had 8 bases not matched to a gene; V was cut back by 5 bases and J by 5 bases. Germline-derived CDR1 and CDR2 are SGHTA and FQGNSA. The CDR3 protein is CASSANRGGTEAFF. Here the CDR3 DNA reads TGTGCCAGCAGCGCAAACAGGGGAGGAACTGAAGCTTTCTTT.

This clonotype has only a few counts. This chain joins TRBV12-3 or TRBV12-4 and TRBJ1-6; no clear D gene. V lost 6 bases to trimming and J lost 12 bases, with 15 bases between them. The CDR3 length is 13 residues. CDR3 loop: CASSPTESGPLHF. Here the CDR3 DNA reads TGTGCCAGCAGCCCCACTGAGAGTGGACCCCTCCACTTT.

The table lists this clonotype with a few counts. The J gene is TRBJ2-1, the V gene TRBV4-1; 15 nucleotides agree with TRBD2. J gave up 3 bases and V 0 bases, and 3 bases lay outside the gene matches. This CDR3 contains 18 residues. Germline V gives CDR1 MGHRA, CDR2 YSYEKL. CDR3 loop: CASSQEGLAGGLYNEQFF. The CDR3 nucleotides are TGCGCCAGCAGCCAAGAAGGACTAGCGGGGGGGCTCTACAATGAGCAGTTCTTC.

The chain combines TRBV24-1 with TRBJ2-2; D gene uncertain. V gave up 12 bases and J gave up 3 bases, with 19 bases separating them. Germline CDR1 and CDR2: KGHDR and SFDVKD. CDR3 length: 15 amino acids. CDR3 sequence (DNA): TGTGCCGCCCGGAGCAGGCGTGTGTACACCGGGGAGCTGTTTTTT. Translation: CAARSRRVYTGELFF.

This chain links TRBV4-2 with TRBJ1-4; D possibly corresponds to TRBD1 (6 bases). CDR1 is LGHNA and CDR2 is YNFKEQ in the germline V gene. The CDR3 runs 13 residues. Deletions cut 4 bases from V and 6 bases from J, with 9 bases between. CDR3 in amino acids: CASSRNRDEKLFF. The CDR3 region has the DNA TGTGCCAGCAGCCGGAACAGGGATGAAAAACTGTTTTTT.

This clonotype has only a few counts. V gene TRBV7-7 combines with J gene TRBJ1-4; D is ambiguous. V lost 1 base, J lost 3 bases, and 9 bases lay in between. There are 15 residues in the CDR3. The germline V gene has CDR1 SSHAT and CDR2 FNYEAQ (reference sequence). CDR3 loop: CASSLGASANEKLFF. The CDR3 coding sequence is TGTGCCAGCAGCTTAGGGGCGTCAGCTAATGAAAAACTGTTTTTT.

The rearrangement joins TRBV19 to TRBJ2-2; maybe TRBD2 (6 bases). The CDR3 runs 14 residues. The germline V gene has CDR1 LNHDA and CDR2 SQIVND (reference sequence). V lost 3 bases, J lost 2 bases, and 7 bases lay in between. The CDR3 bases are TGTGCCAGTAGTATGGGGGGAAACACCGGGGAGCTGTTTTTT. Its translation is CASSMGGNTGELFF.

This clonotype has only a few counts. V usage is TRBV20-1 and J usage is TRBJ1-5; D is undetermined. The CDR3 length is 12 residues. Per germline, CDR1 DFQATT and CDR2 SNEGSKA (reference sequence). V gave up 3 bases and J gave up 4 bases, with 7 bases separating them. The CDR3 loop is CSASRRNQPQHF. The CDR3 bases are TGCAGTGCTAGTAGGCGGAATCAGCCCCAGCATTTT.

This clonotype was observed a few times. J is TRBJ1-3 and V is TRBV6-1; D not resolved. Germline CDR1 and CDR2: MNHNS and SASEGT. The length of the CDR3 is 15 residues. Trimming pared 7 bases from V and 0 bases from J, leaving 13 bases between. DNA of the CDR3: TGTGCCAGCACCTGGACGGCCACCTCTGGAAACACCATATATTTT. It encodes CASTWTATSGNTIYF.